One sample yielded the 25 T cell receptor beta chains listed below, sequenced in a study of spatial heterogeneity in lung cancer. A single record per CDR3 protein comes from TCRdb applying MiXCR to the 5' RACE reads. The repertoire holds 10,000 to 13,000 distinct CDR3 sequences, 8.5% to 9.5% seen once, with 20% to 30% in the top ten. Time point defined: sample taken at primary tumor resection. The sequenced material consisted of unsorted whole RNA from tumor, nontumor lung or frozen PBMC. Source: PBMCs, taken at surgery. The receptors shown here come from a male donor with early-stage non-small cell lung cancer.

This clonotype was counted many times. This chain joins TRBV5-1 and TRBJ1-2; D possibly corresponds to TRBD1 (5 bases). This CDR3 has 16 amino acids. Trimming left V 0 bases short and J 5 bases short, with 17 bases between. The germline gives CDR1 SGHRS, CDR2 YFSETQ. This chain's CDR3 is CASSLGETAFRYGYTF. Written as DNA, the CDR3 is TGCGCCAGCAGCTTGGGAGAGACAGCGTTCCGGTATGGCTACACCTTC. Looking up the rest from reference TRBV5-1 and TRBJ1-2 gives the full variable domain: KAGVTQTPRYLIKTRGQQVTLSCSPISGHRSVSWYQQTPGQGLQFLFEYFSETQRNKGNFPGRFSGRQFSNSRSEMNVSTLELGDSALYLCASSLGETAFRYGYTFGSGTRLTVV.

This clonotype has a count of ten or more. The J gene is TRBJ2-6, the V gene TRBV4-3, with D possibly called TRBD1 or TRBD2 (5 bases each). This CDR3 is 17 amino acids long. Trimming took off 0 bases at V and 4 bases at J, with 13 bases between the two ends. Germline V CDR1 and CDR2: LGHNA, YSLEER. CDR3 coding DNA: TGCGCCAGCAGCCAAGATCTGGGACGGTCCGGGGCCAACGTCCTGACTTTC. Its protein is CASSQDLGRSGANVLTF.

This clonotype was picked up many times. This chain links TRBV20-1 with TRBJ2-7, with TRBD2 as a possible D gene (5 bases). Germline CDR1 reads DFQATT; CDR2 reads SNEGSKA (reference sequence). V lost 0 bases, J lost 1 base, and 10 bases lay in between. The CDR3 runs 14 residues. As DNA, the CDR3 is TGCAGTGCTAGAGACTCTGGCGGGTCCTACGAGCAGTACTTC. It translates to CSARDSGGSYEQYF.

CDR3 region: CASSVGLNTGELFF. As DNA, the CDR3 is TGTGCCAGCAGCGTCGGACTCAACACCGGGGAGCTGTTTTTT. The V gene is TRBV7-2, the J gene TRBJ2-2, with D possibly matching TRBD2 (5 bases). Per germline, CDR1 SGHTA and CDR2 FQGNSA. The V and J ends lost 5 bases and 2 bases respectively, with 9 bases between them. The CDR3 contains 14 residues.

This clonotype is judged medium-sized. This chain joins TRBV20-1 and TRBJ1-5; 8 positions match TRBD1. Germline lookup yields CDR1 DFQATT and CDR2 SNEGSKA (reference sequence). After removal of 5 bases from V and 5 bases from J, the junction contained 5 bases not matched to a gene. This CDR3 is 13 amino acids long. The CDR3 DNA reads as TGCAGTGCTGGCGGACAGGGAGATCAGCCCCAGCATTTT. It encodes CSAGGQGDQPQHF.

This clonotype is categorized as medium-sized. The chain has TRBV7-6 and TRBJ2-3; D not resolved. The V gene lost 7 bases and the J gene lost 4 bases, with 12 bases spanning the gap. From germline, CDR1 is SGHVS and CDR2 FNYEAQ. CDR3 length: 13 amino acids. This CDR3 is CASTRFGPDTQYF. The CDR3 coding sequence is TGTGCCAGCACCCGTTTCGGGCCAGATACGCAGTATTTT.

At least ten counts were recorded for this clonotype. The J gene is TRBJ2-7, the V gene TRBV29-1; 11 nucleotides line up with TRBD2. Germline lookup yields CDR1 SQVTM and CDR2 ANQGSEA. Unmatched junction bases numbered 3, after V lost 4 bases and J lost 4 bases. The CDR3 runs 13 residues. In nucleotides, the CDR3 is TGCAGCGTTGGACTAGCGGGACCGTACGAGCAGTACTTC. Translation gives CSVGLAGPYEQYF.

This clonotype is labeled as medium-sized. CDR3 DNA sequence: TGTGCCAGTAGTGCGACAGGGAACTATGGCTACACCTTC. This codes for CASSATGNYGYTF. The gene calls are TRBV19 and TRBJ1-2; 7 bases are shared with TRBD1. V lost 5 bases and J lost 2; bases outside the gene matches: 2. This CDR3 has 13 amino acids. Germline V lookup: CDR1 LNHDA, CDR2 SQIVND (reference sequence).

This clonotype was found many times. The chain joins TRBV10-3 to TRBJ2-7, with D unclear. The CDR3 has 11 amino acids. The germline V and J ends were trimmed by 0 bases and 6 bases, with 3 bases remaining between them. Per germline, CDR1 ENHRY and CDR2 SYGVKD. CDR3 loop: CAISESREQYF. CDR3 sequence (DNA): TGTGCCATCAGTGAGTCCCGCGAGCAGTACTTC.

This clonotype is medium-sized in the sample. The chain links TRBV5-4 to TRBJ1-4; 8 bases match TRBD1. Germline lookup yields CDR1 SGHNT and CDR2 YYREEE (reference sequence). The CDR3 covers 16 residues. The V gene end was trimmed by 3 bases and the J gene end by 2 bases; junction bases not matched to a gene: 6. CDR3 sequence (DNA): TGTGCCAGCAGCTCGGGACAGGTTTCGACTAATGAAAAACTGTTTTTT. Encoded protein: CASSSGQVSTNEKLFF.

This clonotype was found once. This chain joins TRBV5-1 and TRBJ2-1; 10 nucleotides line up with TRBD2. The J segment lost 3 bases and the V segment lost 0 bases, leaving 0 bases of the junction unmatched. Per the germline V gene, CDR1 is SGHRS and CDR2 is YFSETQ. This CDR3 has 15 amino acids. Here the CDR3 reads CASSLASGGYNEQFF. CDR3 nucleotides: TGCGCCAGCAGCTTGGCTAGCGGGGGCTACAATGAGCAGTTCTTC.

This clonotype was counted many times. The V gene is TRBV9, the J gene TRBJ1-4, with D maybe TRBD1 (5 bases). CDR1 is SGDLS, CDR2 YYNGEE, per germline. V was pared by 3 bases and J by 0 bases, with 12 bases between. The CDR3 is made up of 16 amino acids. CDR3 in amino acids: CASSARGSATNEKLFF. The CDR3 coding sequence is TGTGCCAGCAGCGCCCGGGGCAGTGCAACTAATGAAAAACTGTTTTTT.

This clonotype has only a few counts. CDR3 sequence reads: CASSSSQENTQYF. CDR3 DNA sequence: TGTGCCAGCAGTTCATCACAGGAGAATACGCAGTATTTT. The rearrangement uses TRBV5-6 and TRBJ2-3, with D possibly matching TRBD1 (5 bases). The CDR3 has 13 amino acids. The germline V gene has CDR1 SGHDT and CDR2 YYEEEE. V lost 5 bases to trimming and J lost 7 bases, with 14 bases between them.

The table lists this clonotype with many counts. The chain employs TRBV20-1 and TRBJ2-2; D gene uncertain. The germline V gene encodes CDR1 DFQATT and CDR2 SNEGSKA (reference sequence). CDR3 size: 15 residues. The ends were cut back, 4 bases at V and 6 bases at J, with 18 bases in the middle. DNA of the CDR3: TGCAGTGCTAAGAAGGCTGTAGATTTCCCCGGGGAGCTGTTTTTT. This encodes CSAKKAVDFPGELFF.

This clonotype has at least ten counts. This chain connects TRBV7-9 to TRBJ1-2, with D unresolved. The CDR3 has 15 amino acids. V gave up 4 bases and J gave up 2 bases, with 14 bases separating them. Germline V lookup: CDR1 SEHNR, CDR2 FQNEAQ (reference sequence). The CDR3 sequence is CASSSLRTENYGYTF. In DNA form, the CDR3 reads TGTGCCAGCAGCTCGCTTCGAACAGAGAACTATGGCTACACCTTC.

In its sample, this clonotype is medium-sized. CDR3 sequence reads: CASSYSNSPLHF. CDR3 bases: TGTGCCAGCAGTTACTCTAATTCACCCCTCCACTTT. This sequence joins TRBV6-6 and TRBJ1-6; no clear D gene. Germline assignment: CDR1 MNHNY and CDR2 SVGAGI (reference sequence). The CDR3 totals 12 residues. Trimming shortened V by 0 bases and J by 6 bases, and 0 bases separated the two germline ends.

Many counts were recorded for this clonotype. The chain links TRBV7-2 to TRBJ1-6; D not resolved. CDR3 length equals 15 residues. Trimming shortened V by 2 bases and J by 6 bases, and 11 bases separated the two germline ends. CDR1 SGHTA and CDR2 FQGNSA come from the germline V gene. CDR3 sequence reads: CASSLTVQVNSPLHF. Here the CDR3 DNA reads TGTGCCAGCAGCTTAACGGTCCAGGTTAATTCACCCCTCCACTTT.

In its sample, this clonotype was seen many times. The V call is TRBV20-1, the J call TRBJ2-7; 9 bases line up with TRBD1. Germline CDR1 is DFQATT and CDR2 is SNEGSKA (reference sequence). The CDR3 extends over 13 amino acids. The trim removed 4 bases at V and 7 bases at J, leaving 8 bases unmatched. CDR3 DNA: TGCAGTGCTACCGGGACAGGGAGCTTGGAGCAGTACTTC. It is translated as CSATGTGSLEQYF.

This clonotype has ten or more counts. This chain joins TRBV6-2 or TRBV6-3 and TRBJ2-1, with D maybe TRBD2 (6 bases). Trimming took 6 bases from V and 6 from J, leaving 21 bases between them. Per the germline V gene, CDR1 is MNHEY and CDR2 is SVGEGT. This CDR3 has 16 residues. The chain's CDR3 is CASSRDPGTLTNEQFF. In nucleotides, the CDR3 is TGTGCCAGCAGCCGTGATCCCGGGACTCTAACCAATGAGCAGTTCTTC.

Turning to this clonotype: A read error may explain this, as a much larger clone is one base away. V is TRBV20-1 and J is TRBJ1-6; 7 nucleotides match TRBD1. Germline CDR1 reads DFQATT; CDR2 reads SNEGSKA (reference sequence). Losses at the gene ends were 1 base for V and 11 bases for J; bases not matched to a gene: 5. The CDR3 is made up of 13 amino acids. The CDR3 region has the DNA TGCAGTGCTAGAGGACAGGGACACACACCCCTCCACTTT. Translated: CSARGQGHTPLHF.

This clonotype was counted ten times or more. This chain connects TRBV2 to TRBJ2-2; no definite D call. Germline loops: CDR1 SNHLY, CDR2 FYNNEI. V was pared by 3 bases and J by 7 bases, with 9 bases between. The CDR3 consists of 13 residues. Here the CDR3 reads CASSEWTSGELFF. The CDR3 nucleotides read TGTGCCAGCAGTGAGTGGACCAGCGGGGAGCTGTTTTTT. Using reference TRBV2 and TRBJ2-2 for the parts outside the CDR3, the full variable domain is EPEVTQTPSHQVTQMGQEVILRCVPISNHLYFYWYRQILGQKVEFLVSFYNNEISEKSEIFDDQFSVERPDGSNFTLKIRSTKLEDSAMYFCASSEWTSGELFFGEGSRLTVL.

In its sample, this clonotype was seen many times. The CDR3 here is CASSYSTAFGFF. CDR3 sequence (DNA): TGTGCCAGCAGTTACTCAACCGCCTTCGGGTTCTTC. This rearrangement joins TRBV6-2 or TRBV6-3 to TRBJ2-1; D remains ambiguous. The germline CDR1 and CDR2 sequences are MNHEY and SVGEGT. Trimming shortened V by 0 bases and J by 15 bases, and 12 bases separated the two germline ends. The CDR3 runs to 12 residues.

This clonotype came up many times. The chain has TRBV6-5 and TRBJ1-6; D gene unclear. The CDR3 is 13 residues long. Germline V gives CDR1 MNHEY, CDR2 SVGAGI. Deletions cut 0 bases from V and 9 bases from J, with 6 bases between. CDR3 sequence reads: CASSYSLGSPLHF. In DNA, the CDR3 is TGTGCCAGCAGTTACTCCCTCGGTTCACCCCTCCACTTT.

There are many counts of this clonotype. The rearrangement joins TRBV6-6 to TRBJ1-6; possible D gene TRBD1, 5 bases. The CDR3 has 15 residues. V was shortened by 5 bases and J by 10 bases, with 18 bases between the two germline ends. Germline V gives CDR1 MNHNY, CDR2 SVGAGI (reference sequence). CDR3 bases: TGTGCCAGCAGTCAGTCCGACAGTCGGGCCTCACCCCTCCACTTT. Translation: CASSQSDSRASPLHF.

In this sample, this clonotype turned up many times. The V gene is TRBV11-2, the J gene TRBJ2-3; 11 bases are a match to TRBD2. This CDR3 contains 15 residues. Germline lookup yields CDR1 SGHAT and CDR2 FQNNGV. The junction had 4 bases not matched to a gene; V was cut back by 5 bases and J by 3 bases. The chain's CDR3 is CASSPLAGGTDTQYF. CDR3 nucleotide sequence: TGTGCCAGCAGCCCCCTAGCGGGGGGAACAGATACGCAGTATTTT.